These T cell receptor beta chains were read from a single sample in a study of response to subunit inactivated influenza vaccine. TCRdb recomputed calls from the RT-PCR reads with MiXCR, one row per CDR3 protein. In the table there are hundreds of thousands of distinct CDR3 sequences, approximately 12% of which are singletons. The material was PBMCs from blood, obtained on the day of vaccination. These receptors were taken from a man in his fifties or sixties who received an inactivated influenza vaccine. Each CDR3 is given with its conserved first and last residue. A D gene is named only where the DNA matches it firmly. Rows may omit the clone size; those that give it use once, few, many or a size class.

13	TRBV7-3	TRBJ1-1	NA	NA	CASSLYRTTEAFF	TGTGCCAGCAGCTTATATCGGACCACTGAAGCTTTCTTT
13	TRBV6-6	TRBJ2-7	few	NA	CASQSPAQYEQYF	TGTGCCAGCCAGAGCCCGGCCCAATACGAGCAGTACTTC
14	TRBV7-8	TRBJ2-7	once	NA	CASSLTQASIEQYF	TGTGCCAGCAGCTTAACACAGGCCTCCATAGAGCAGTACTTC
17	TRBV18	TRBJ1-2	NA	NA	CASSYGRDQISNYGYTF	TGTGCCAGCTCTTACGGCCGGGACCAAATTTCTAACTATGGCTACACCTTC
16	TRBV10-3	TRBJ2-3	few	TRBD1	CAISEGGGVSTDTQYF	TGTGCCATCAGTGAAGGGGGCGGCGTTAGCACAGATACGCAGTATTTT
13	TRBV12-3/TRBV12-4	TRBJ1-1	many	TRBD1	CASRTQGRLWPFF	TGTGCCAGCCGTACACAGGGGCGACTTTGGCCTTTCTTT
14	TRBV5-5	TRBJ1-2	few	NA	CASSQGSGSDGYTF	TGTGCCAGCAGCCAGGGAAGTGGGAGCGACGGCTACACCTTC
14	TRBV5-1	TRBJ2-2	many	NA	CASSHWSNTGELFF	TGCGCCAGCAGCCACTGGAGCAACACCGGGGAGCTGTTTTTT
15	TRBV29-1	TRBJ2-5	NA	TRBD1	CSVGTGGVYQETQYF	TGCAGCGTCGGGACAGGGGGAGTGTACCAAGAGACCCAGTACTTC
15	TRBV4-2	TRBJ1-1	NA	NA	CASSQQTPLDPEAFF	TGTGCCAGCAGCCAACAGACCCCCCTGGACCCTGAAGCTTTCTTT
14	TRBV10-3	TRBJ2-3	few	NA	CAISESPEVDTQYF	TGTGCCATCAGTGAGTCGCCCGAAGTAGATACGCAGTATTTT
15	TRBV6-5	TRBJ2-2	many	NA	CASSYSGPYTGELFF	TGTGCCAGCAGTTACTCGGGGCCCTACACCGGGGAGCTGTTTTTT
14	TRBV4-1	TRBJ1-1	many	NA	CASTRLVMNTEAFF	TGCGCCAGCACCCGGCTGGTTATGAACACTGAAGCTTTCTTT
15	TRBV6-1	TRBJ2-5	few	TRBD2	CASSRSGGTRETQYF	TGTGCCAGCAGTCGTAGCGGGGGGACCCGGGAGACCCAGTACTTC
15	TRBV18	TRBJ2-7	few	NA	CASSPWQPRSYEQYF	TGTGCCAGCTCACCGTGGCAGCCCCGCTCCTACGAGCAGTACTTC
16	TRBV3-1	TRBJ2-7	few	TRBD2	CASSPAGASGLYEQYF	TGTGCCAGCAGCCCTGCGGGGGCTAGCGGGTTGTACGAGCAGTACTTC
17	TRBV20-1	TRBJ2-7	NA	TRBD2	CSARVLMTGGIPYEQYF	TGCAGTGCTAGAGTTCTCATGACGGGAGGCATTCCCTACGAGCAGTACTTC
16	TRBV10-2	TRBJ2-2	NA	NA	CASSESRGGRAGELFF	TGCGCCAGCAGTGAGTCGAGAGGGGGAAGGGCCGGGGAGCTGTTTTTT
16	TRBV7-2	TRBJ2-7	NA	NA	CASSLTGGPSSYEQYF	TGTGCCAGCAGCCTCACGGGTGGCCCCAGCTCCTACGAGCAGTACTTC
16	TRBV2	TRBJ2-5	many	NA	CASSEGRLTVQETQYF	TGTGCCAGCAGTGAGGGCAGACTAACAGTCCAAGAGACCCAGTACTTC
18	TRBV9	TRBJ2-6	NA	NA	CASSHPGGSPSGANVLTF	TGTGCCAGCAGCCACCCGGGGGGCAGTCCCTCTGGGGCCAACGTCCTGACTTTC
13	TRBV4-2	TRBJ2-5	NA	NA	CASSQELVGTQYF	TGTGCCAGCAGCCAAGAATTAGTGGGGACCCAGTACTTC
12	TRBV12-3/TRBV12-4	TRBJ2-5	NA	NA	CASSLRILTQYF	TGTGCCAGCAGTTTAAGAATACTGACCCAGTACTTC
14	TRBV6-2/TRBV6-3	TRBJ2-7	NA	TRBD2	CASSDPRGRADQYF	TGTGCCAGCAGCGACCCACGAGGGAGGGCAGATCAGTACTTC
12	TRBV6-1	TRBJ1-1	many	NA	CASSTLSAEAFF	TGTGCCAGCAGCACCCTCAGCGCTGAAGCTTTCTTT
15	TRBV7-2	TRBJ2-1	few	TRBD1	CASSDGTGTYNEQFF	TGTGCCAGCAGCGACGGGACAGGGACCTACAATGAGCAGTTCTTC
15	TRBV5-6	TRBJ1-1	few	NA	CASSLLAGKDTEAFF	TGTGCCAGCAGCTTGTTGGCAGGGAAGGACACTGAAGCTTTCTTT
14	TRBV5-5	TRBJ1-3	few	NA	CASSRGQPGNTIYF	TGTGCCAGCAGCCGAGGACAGCCCGGAAACACCATATATTTT
14	TRBV3-1	TRBJ1-1	many	NA	CASSQQQGNTEAFF	TGTGCCAGCAGCCAACAACAGGGGAACACTGAAGCTTTCTTT
14	TRBV20-1	TRBJ2-3	NA	TRBD1	CSATSGTGSDTQYF	TGCAGTGCTACATCCGGGACAGGATCAGATACGCAGTATTTT